The present T cell receptor beta chain was sequenced within a study of T cell responses to AZD1222 COVID-19 vaccine. Study findings and constraints: Compared with day 0, the breadth and depth of the Spike-specific TCR repertoire rose significantly after two doses of AZD1222. It should be noted that donors were predominantly white British and more often female, and clonal diversity was possibly underestimated. Nearly half of unique spike-specific TCRs reportedly avoided B.1.351 and B.1.1.7 mutated regions.

Using immunoSEQ multiplex PCR, the repertoire was profiled, and TCRdb retains in-frame clones only, with some absent. The sample shows 120,000 to 150,000 clones, roughly 93% of them seen only once. Worth noting for this clone: Its antigen remains unknown.

V was clipped by 9 bases and J by 5 bases, with 22 bases between them. CDR3 size: 16 residues. Germline V gene sequence: CDR1 WSHSY, CDR2 SAAADI. This chain links TRBV10-2 with TRBJ2-2, with a possible D match to TRBD2 (6 bases). This TCR was sampled from an adult who received the AZD1222 COVID-19 vaccine. The source was peripheral blood, collected 28 days after the second AZD1222 dose. The CDR3 nucleotides are TGCGCCAGAAAGTCGAGCGCGGAGGGGTTAACCGGGGAGCTGTTTTTT. As protein: CARKSSAEGLTGELFF.